The source of this T cell receptor beta chain is a study of PD-L1 blockade in urothelial cancer. Overall study results and limits: Lower than median blood TCR clonality before treatment predicted better survival.

CDR1 and CDR2 (germline): MNHEY, SVGAGI. This CDR3 is built from 15 residues. V lost 6 bases, J lost 3 bases, and 9 bases stayed unmatched. Each PCR had synthetic TCR analog templates added to it as a spike-in. Libraries were prepared by immunoSEQ multiplex PCR; TCRdb keeps only in-frame clonotypes and omits some of them. The sample carries about 17,000 clones, about nine tenths recorded once. A word on this clone: The antigen remains undetermined.

Patients each gave 1 to 8 samples, pretreatment and on-treatment. J is TRBJ2-7 and V is TRBV6-5; TRBD1 aligns across 9 bases. This TCR was recovered from a man in his fifties with urothelial cancer. The sequences come from PBMCs, collected around atezolizumab (anti-PD-L1) treatment. For the CDR3, the DNA is TGTGCCAGCAGCCAAACGGGACAGGGTCTCTACGAGCAGTACTTC. As protein: CASSQTGQGLYEQYF.